These 15 T cell receptor beta chains came from one sample sequenced in a study of cytomegalovirus exposure and HLA in healthy donors. It was with 60 Vbeta and 13 Jbeta primers that the PCR ran. Using immunoSEQ multiplex PCR, the repertoire was profiled, and TCRdb retains in-frame clones only, with some absent. The profile shows approximately 100,000 clones, 55% to 75% of them singletons. Sequenced: PBMCs. The receptors here all came from a man aged 55 to 70 in good health and CMV-seronegative.

The V and J genes are TRBV4-1 and TRBJ2-5; 8 positions agree with TRBD2. With V trimmed by 4 bases and J by 5 bases, 15 bases remained unmatched. The CDR3 length is 17 residues. Germline lookup yields CDR1 MGHRA and CDR2 YSYEKL. The CDR3 is CASSLSNAGGFMETQYF. The CDR3 bases are TGCGCCAGCAGCCTTAGTAACGCGGGGGGCTTTATGGAGACCCAGTACTTC.

This clone was seen only a few times. The V call is TRBV11-2, the J call TRBJ2-1, with 10 nucleotides matching TRBD2. Germline CDR1 reads SGHAT; CDR2 reads FQNNGV. Germline trimming cut 0 bases from V and 2 bases from J; bases unmatched to any gene: 4. CDR3 size: 17 residues. CDR3 region: CASSLDRAGGTYNEQFF. CDR3 in DNA: TGTGCCAGCAGCTTAGATCGAGCGGGGGGGACCTACAATGAGCAGTTCTTC.

This chain connects TRBV30 to TRBJ1-1; D gene uncertain. From germline, CDR1 is GTSNPN and CDR2 SVGIG (reference sequence). The CDR3 length is 13 residues. V lost 5 bases to trimming and J lost 7 bases, with 17 bases between them. The CDR3 DNA sequence: TGTGCCTGGGTACCTCCGGGGAAGGGTGAAGCTTTCTTT. It encodes CAWVPPGKGEAFF. The whole variable domain, remainder taken from reference TRBV30 and TRBJ1-1, is SQTIHQWPATLVQPVGSPLSLECTVEGTSNPNLYWYRQAAGRGLQLLFYSVGIGQISSEVPQNLSASRPQDRQFILSSKKLLLSDSGFYLCAWVPPGKGEAFFGQGTRLTVV.

The genes are TRBV30 and TRBJ2-1; 7 bases match TRBD2. Germline V gene data show CDR1 as GTSNPN and CDR2 as SVGIG (reference sequence). The CDR3 is made up of 15 amino acids. The V gene end was trimmed by 2 bases and the J gene end by 2 bases; junction bases not matched to a gene: 6. The CDR3 sequence is CAWSWGGGAYNEQFF. The CDR3 bases are TGTGCCTGGAGTTGGGGGGGAGGTGCCTACAATGAGCAGTTCTTC.

The chain is built from TRBV30 and TRBJ2-1, with TRBD2 identical over 10 bases. V trimming: 5 bases; J trimming: 1 base; junction bases outside the gene matches: 14. Germline assignment: CDR1 GTSNPN and CDR2 SVGIG (reference sequence). The length of the CDR3 is 18 residues. CDR3 region: CAWGQDYGLAASYNEQFF. The CDR3 bases are TGTGCCTGGGGACAGGACTACGGACTAGCGGCTTCCTACAATGAGCAGTTCTTC.

The V and J genes are TRBV4-1 and TRBJ1-4, with TRBD1 matching 9 bases. The CDR3 has 17 amino acids. Germline V gene lookup returns CDR1 MGHRA and CDR2 YSYEKL. After removal of 0 bases from V and 4 bases from J, the junction contained 6 bases not matched to a gene. The DNA of the CDR3 is TGCGCCAGCAGCCAAGAACCGGGACAGGGTTTTAATGAAAAACTGTTTTTT. This translates into CASSQEPGQGFNEKLFF.

The chain combines TRBV11-3 with TRBJ1-1, with a possible D match to TRBD1 (6 bases). V lost 3 bases and J lost 1, with 9 bases in between. CDR3 length: 14 residues. The V gene's germline CDR1 is SGHNT and CDR2 YENEEA. This CDR3 is CASSLGAENTEAFF. CDR3 nucleotide sequence: TGTGCCAGCAGCTTGGGGGCGGAGAACACTGAAGCTTTCTTT. Drawing the rest from reference TRBV11-3 and TRBJ1-1, the complete variable domain is EAGVVQSPRYKIIEKKQPVAFWCNPISGHNTLYWYLQNLGQGPELLIRYENEEAVDDSQLPKDRFSAERLKGVDSTLKIQPAELGDSAVYLCASSLGAENTEAFFGQGTRLTVV.

As for this clone: Other DNA sequences from this sample encode an identical CDR3 as well. The chain has TRBV25-1 and TRBJ2-5; 8 nucleotides align to TRBD2. Germline V gene data show CDR1 as MGHDK and CDR2 as SYGVNS. The CDR3 is 14 amino acids. V dropped 5 bases and J dropped 1; count of bases not matched to a gene: 3. Here the CDR3 reads CASSQRGGQETQYF. The CDR3 nucleotides read TGTGCCAGCAGTCAACGGGGGGGCCAAGAGACCCAGTACTTC.

In this sample, this clone turned up a few times. This chain uses TRBV10-3 with TRBJ1-2; 11 positions agree with TRBD1. The CDR3 consists of 13 residues. V lost 9 bases and J lost 4; bases outside the gene matches: 4. Germline V gene sequence: CDR1 ENHRY, CDR2 SYGVKD. CDR3 sequence (DNA): TGTGCCATTGGGACAGGGGGTACCTATGGCTACACCTTC. Residues: CAIGTGGTYGYTF.

The chain uses TRBV5-1 and TRBJ1-5; no firm D call. V was shortened by 4 bases and J by 2 bases, with 13 bases between the two germline ends. Germline V gene sequence: CDR1 SGHRS, CDR2 YFSETQ. The CDR3 spans 15 residues. The CDR3, as DNA: TGCGCCAGCAGCCCGACGGGGATGGGCAATCAGCCCCAGCATTTT. It yields the protein CASSPTGMGNQPQHF.

The chain has TRBV18 and TRBJ2-7; 9 bases match TRBD1. Trimming removed 4 bases from V and 7 bases from J; junction bases left unmatched: 8. Germline V gene sequence: CDR1 KGHSH, CDR2 LQKENI. This CDR3 is built from 14 residues. CDR3 protein: CASSRTGESGEQYF. CDR3 nucleotide sequence: TGTGCCAGCTCACGGACAGGGGAATCGGGGGAGCAGTACTTC.

The sample holds a few counts of this clone. This chain links TRBV11-2 with TRBJ1-4, with D maybe TRBD1 (6 bases). The CDR3 length is 16 residues. Trimming took off 1 base at V and 5 bases at J, with 14 bases between the two ends. The germline CDR1 and CDR2 sequences are SGHAT and FQNNGV. CDR3 nucleotide sequence: TGTGCCAGCAGCTTAGTCAGGGGCTTCGGGAATGAAAAACTGTTTTTT. The encoded protein is CASSLVRGFGNEKLFF.

V is TRBV6-1 and J is TRBJ1-4; TRBD1 might be the D (5 bases). The CDR3 runs to 14 residues. V was pared by 4 bases and J by 8 bases, with 14 bases between. Per the germline V gene, CDR1 is MNHNS and CDR2 is SASEGT. The CDR3 reads CASSASGRREKLFF. The DNA of the CDR3 is TGTGCCAGCAGTGCCTCAGGGCGGCGAGAAAAACTGTTTTTT.

The V call is TRBV5-1, the J call TRBJ2-3; a weak D match, TRBD2 (6 bases). The CDR3 is 14 residues long. Trimming left V 0 bases short and J 3 bases short, with 8 bases between. The germline V gene has CDR1 SGHRS and CDR2 YFSETQ. The CDR3, as DNA: TGCGCCAGCAGCTTGGGACGGGGGACAGATACGCAGTATTTT. Translation: CASSLGRGTDTQYF.

The rearrangement joins TRBV9 to TRBJ2-1; TRBD2 matches at 9 bases. This CDR3 has 15 residues. Trimming at V came to 2 bases and at J to 3 bases, leaving 3 bases not matched to a gene. CDR1 and CDR2 from the germline V gene are SGDLS and YYNGEE. CDR3 amino acids: CASSVRGGGYNEQFF. CDR3 nucleotide sequence: TGTGCCAGCAGCGTGCGGGGGGGAGGCTACAATGAGCAGTTCTTC.